The present T cell receptor (beta chain) was sequenced within a study of OX40 agonist ivuxolimab in advanced cancers. At cycle 4 day 1, cycle 7 day 1, and baseline, blood was sampled. Concerning this clone: Its antigen is as yet unknown.

Trimming shortened V by 6 bases and J by 1 base, and 13 bases separated the two germline ends. The CDR3 sequence is 15 residues long. Germline CDR1 is MNHEY and CDR2 is SMNVEV (reference sequence). Profiling relied on immunoSEQ multiplex PCR, and the TCRdb table lists in-frame clones only, not all of them. The data contain some 75,000 clones, roughly 84% of them singletons. Broader study findings: The expanded peripheral T cells' antigen specificity was not determined.

Sequences were derived from CD4+ or CD8+ T cells sorted from blood, sampled in a trial of the OX40 agonist ivuxolimab. The sequence was obtained from an adult with an advanced solid tumor such as melanoma, head and neck, liver or kidney cancer. The rearrangement joins TRBV27 to TRBJ2-1, with D possibly called TRBD1 or TRBD2 (5 bases each). The CDR3 DNA follows: TGTGCCAGCAGCTCGGGCTGGGGGTCCTACAATGAGCAGTTCTTC. Its protein is CASSSGWGSYNEQFF.